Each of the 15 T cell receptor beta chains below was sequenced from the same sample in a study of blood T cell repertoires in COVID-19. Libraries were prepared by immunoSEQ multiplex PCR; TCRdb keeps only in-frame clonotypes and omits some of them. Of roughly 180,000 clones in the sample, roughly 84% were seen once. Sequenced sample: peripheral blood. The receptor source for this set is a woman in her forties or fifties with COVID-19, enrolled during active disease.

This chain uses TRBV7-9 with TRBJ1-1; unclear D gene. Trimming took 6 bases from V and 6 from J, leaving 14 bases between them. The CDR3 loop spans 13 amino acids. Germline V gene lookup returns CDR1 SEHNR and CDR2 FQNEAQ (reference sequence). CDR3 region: CASSSTRGAEAFF. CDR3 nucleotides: TGTGCCAGCAGTTCTACCCGGGGAGCTGAAGCTTTCTTT.

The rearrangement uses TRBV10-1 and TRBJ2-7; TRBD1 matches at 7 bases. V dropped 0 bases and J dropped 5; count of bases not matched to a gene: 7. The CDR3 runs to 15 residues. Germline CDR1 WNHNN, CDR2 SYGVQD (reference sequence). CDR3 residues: CASSESRGYTDEQYF. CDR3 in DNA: TGCGCCAGCAGTGAGTCCAGGGGGTACACCGACGAGCAGTACTTC.

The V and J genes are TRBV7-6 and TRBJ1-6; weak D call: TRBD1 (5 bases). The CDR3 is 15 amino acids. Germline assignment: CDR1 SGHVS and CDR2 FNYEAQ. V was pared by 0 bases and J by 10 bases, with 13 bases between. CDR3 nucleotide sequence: TGTGCCAGCAGCTTAGCCAGGGCTGAGAACTCACCCCTCCACTTT. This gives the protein CASSLARAENSPLHF.

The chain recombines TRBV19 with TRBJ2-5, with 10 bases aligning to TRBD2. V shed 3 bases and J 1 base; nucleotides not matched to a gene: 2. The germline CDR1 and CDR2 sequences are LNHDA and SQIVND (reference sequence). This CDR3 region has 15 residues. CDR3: CASSISGGIQETQYF. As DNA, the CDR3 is TGTGCCAGTAGTATTAGCGGGGGGATCCAAGAGACCCAGTACTTC.

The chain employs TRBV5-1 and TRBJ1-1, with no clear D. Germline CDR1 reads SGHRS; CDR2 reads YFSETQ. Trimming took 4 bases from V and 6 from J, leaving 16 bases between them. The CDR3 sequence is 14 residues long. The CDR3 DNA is TGCGCCAGCAGCATACCGAGCGGACTGCCTGAAGCTTTCTTT. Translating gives CASSIPSGLPEAFF. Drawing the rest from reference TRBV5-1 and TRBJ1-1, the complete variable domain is KAGVTQTPRYLIKTRGQQVTLSCSPISGHRSVSWYQQTPGQGLQFLFEYFSETQRNKGNFPGRFSGRQFSNSRSEMNVSTLELGDSALYLCASSIPSGLPEAFFGQGTRLTVV.

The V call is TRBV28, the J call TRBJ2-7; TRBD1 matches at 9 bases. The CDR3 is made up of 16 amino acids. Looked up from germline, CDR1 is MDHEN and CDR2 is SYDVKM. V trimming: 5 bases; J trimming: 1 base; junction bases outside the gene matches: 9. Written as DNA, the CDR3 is TGTGCCAGCAGTCCCATTACAGGGGGCAGTTCCTACGAGCAGTACTTC. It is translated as CASSPITGGSSYEQYF.

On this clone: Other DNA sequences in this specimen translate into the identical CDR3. The CDR3 region has the DNA TGTGCCAGCAGCGTAGACGTCAGGGTGTCCTACAATGAGCAGTTCTTC. Its protein is CASSVDVRVSYNEQFF. The chain couples TRBV9 to TRBJ2-1; a possible D gene is TRBD1 (5 bases). The CDR3 is made up of 16 amino acids. Trimming shortened V by 0 bases and J by 1 base, and 11 bases separated the two germline ends. Germline V CDR1 and CDR2: SGDLS, YYNGEE.

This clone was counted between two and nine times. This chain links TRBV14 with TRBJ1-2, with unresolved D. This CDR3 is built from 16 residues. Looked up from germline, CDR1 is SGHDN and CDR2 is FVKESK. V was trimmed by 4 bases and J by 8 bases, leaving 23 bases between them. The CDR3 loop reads CASSPNVGSSTGGYTF. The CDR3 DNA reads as TGTGCCAGCAGCCCAAATGTGGGGAGCTCCACGGGAGGCTACACCTTC.

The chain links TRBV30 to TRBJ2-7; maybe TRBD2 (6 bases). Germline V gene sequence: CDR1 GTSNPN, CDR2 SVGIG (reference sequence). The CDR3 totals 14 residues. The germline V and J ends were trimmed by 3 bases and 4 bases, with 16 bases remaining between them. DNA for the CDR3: TGTGCCTGGAGCGGCGGGACCTTAACTTACGAGCAGTACTTC. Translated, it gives CAWSGGTLTYEQYF.

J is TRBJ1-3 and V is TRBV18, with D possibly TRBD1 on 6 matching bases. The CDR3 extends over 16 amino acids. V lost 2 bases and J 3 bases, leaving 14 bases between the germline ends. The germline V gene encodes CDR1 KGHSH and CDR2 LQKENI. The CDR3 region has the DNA TGTGCCAGCTCACCAGGGGGCGAGGGAATTGGAAACACCATATATTTT. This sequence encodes CASSPGGEGIGNTIYF.

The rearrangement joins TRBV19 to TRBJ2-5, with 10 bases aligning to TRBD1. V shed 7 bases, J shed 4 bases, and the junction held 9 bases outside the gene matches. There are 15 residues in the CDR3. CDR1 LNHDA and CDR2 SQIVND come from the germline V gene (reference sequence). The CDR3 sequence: CASTSGTGALETQYF. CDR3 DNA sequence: TGTGCCAGTACCTCCGGGACAGGGGCCCTAGAGACCCAGTACTTC. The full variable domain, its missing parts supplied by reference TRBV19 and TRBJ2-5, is DGGITQSPKYLFRKEGQNVTLSCEQNLNHDAMYWYRQDPGQGLRLIYYSQIVNDFQKGDIAEGYSVSREKKESFPLTVTSAQKNPTAFYLCASTSGTGALETQYFGPGTRLLVL.

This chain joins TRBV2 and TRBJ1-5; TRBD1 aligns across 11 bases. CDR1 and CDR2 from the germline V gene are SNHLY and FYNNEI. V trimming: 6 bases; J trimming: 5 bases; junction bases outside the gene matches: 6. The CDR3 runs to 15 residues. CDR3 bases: TGTGCCAGCAGGAGGGACAGGGGGGGCGATCAGCCCCAGCATTTT. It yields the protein CASRRDRGGDQPQHF.

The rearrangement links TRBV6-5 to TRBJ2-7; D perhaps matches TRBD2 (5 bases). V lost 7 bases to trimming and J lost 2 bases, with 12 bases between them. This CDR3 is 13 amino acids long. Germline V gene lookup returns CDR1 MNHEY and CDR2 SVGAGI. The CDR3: CASMSRAPYEQYF. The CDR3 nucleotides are TGTGCCAGCATGTCGCGGGCACCCTACGAGCAGTACTTC.

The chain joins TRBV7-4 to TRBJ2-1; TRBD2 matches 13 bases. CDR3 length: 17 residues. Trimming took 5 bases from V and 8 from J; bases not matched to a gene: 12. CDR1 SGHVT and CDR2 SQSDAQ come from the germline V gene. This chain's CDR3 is CASSERILAGGPHEQFF. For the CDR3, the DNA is TGTGCCAGCAGCGAGAGGATACTAGCGGGGGGGCCCCATGAGCAGTTCTTC.

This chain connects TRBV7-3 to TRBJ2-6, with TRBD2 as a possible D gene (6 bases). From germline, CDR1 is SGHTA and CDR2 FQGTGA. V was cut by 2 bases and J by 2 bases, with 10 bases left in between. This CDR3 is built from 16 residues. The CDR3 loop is CASSLAGGAGANVLTF. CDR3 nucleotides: TGTGCCAGCAGCTTAGCCGGGGGAGCTGGGGCCAACGTCCTGACTTTC.